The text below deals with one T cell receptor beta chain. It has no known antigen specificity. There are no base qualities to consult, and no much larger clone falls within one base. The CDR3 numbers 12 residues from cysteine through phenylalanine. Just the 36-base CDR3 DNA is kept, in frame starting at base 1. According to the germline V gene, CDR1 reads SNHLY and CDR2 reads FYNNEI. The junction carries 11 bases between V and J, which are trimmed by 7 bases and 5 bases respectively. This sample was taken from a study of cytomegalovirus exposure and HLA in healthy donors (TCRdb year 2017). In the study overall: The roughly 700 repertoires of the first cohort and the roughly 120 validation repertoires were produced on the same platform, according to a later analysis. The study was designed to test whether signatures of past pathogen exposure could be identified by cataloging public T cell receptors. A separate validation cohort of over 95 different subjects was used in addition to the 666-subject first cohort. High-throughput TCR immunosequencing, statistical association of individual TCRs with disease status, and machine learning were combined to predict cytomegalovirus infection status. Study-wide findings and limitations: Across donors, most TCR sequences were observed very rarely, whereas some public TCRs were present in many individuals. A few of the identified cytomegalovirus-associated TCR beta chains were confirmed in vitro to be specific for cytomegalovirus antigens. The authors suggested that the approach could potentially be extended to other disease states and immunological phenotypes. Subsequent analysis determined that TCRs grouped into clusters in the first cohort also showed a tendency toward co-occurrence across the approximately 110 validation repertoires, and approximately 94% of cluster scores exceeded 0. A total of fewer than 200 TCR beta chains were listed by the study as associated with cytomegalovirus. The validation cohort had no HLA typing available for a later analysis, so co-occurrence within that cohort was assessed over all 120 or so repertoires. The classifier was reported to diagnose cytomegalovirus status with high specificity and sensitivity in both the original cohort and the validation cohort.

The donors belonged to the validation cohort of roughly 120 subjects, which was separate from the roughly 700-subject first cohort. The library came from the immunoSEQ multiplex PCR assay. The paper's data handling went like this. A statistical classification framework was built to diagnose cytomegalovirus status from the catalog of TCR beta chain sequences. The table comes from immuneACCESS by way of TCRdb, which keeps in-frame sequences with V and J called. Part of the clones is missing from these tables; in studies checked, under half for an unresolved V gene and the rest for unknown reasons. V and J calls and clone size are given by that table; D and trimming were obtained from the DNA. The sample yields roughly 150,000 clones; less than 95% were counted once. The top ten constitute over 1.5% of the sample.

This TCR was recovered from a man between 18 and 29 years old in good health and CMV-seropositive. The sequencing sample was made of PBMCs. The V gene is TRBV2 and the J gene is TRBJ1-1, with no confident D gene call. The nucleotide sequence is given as TGTGCCAGCAAAGCGATTGGTACTGAAGCTTTCTTT. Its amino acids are CASKAIGTEAFF.